Detailed here is one T cell receptor beta chain. Its antigen is currently unknown. This sample is part of a study of T cells in narcolepsy. At the level of the study: Healthy controls were enrolled alongside patients with narcolepsy type 1 or type 2. Overall study findings and caveats: Autoreactive HCRT-specific and TRIB2-specific clonotypes were marked in same-patient CSF-versus-blood CD4+ comparisons. Blood of same and different patients, but not healthy controls, reportedly held recurring autoreactive clonotypes.

CDR1 MRHNA and CDR2 SNTAGT come from the germline V gene. The V and J ends lost 4 bases and 1 base, in that order; junction bases with no gene match: 5. The CDR3 is 16 residues long. Only in-frame clones appear in the TCRdb table, and some are missing; sequencing was by immunoSEQ multiplex PCR. The sample includes about 10,000 clones, just over 70% of them seen just once. This receptor was obtained from a human donor with narcolepsy. Sequenced: CD45RA- memory CD8+ T cells from PBMCs. V gene TRBV6-4 combines with J gene TRBJ2-3, with 10 bases fitting TRBD1. This chain's CDR3 is CASSVHGTGGTDTQYF. In DNA, the CDR3 is TGTGCCAGCAGTGTCCACGGGACAGGGGGCACAGATACGCAGTATTTT.